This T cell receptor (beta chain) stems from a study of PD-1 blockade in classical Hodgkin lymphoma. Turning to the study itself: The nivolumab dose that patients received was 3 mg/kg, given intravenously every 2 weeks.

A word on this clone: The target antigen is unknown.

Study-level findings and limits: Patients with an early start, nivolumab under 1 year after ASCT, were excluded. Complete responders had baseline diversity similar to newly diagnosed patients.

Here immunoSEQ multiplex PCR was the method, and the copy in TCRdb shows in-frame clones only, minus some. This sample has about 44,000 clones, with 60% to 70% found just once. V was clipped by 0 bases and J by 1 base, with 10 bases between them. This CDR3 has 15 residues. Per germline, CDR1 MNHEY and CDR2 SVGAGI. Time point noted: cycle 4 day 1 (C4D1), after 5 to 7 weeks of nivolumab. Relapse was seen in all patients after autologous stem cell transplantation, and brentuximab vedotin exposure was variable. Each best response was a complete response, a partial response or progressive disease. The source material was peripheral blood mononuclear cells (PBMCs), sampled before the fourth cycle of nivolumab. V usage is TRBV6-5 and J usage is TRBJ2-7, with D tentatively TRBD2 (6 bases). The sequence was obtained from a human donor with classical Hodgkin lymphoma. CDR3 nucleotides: TGTGCCAGCAGTTACTCGTGGGAGGTATCCTACGAGCAGTACTTC. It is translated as CASSYSWEVSYEQYF.